These T cell receptor beta chains were read from a single sample in a study of T cell responses to AZD1222 COVID-19 vaccine. Some clones are missing from TCRdb's copy, which holds only in-frame ones; the method was immunoSEQ multiplex PCR. The table includes around 100,000 clones, about 90% detected once. The material was peripheral blood, obtained on day 0 of AZD1222 vaccination. The receptors shown here come from an adult in good health. CDR3s include the opening cysteine and the closing phenylalanine or tryptophan. Fields, in order: J gene, V gene, clone size, CDR3 length, D gene, CDR3 DNA, CDR3 protein. D genes are given only for firm matches. Clone size appears in some rows only: once, few, many, or a class for an expanded clone.

j_call: TRBJ1-1
v_call: TRBV19
clone_size: NA
cdr3_length: 14
d_call: NA
cdr3_nt: TGTGCCAGTAGTATTAACAATATGAACACTGAAGCTTTCTTT
cdr3_aa: CASSINNMNTEAFF

j_call: TRBJ1-2
v_call: TRBV9
clone_size: NA
cdr3_length: 15
d_call: TRBD1
cdr3_nt: TGTGCCAGCAGCGTAGGGGACAGGGTTTCCTATGGCTACACCTTC
cdr3_aa: CASSVGDRVSYGYTF

j_call: TRBJ2-1
v_call: TRBV2
clone_size: NA
cdr3_length: 15
d_call: TRBD1
cdr3_nt: TGTGCCAGCAGAACAGGACAGGGGACATACAATGAGCAGTTCTTC
cdr3_aa: CASRTGQGTYNEQFF

j_call: TRBJ1-1
v_call: TRBV3-1/TRBV3-2
clone_size: NA
cdr3_length: 15
d_call: NA
cdr3_nt: TGTGCCAGCAGCCAGCTCAAACACATGAACACTGAAGCTTTCTTT
cdr3_aa: CASSQLKHMNTEAFF

j_call: TRBJ1-2
v_call: TRBV6-5
clone_size: NA
cdr3_length: 14
d_call: TRBD1
cdr3_nt: TGTGCCAGCAGTTACTCTCAGGGGGCATATGGCTACACCTTC
cdr3_aa: CASSYSQGAYGYTF

j_call: TRBJ2-7
v_call: TRBV27
clone_size: NA
cdr3_length: 14
d_call: NA
cdr3_nt: TGTGCCAGCAGTTTAGGCCTGGGGAGCTACGAGCAGTACTTC
cdr3_aa: CASSLGLGSYEQYF

j_call: TRBJ2-2
v_call: TRBV9
clone_size: NA
cdr3_length: 15
d_call: NA
cdr3_nt: TGTGCCAGCAGCGTAGTCGCCGACCCCACCGGGGAGCTGTTTTTT
cdr3_aa: CASSVVADPTGELFF

j_call: TRBJ1-2
v_call: TRBV12-5
clone_size: once
cdr3_length: 15
d_call: TRBD1
cdr3_nt: TGTGCTAGTGGTCGGGACAGGGGGCCAAACTATGGCTACACCTTC
cdr3_aa: CASGRDRGPNYGYTF

j_call: TRBJ1-1
v_call: TRBV12-3/TRBV12-4
clone_size: NA
cdr3_length: 12
d_call: NA
cdr3_nt: TGTGCCAGCAGTTTTCCGGGCACTGAAGCTTTCTTT
cdr3_aa: CASSFPGTEAFF

j_call: TRBJ1-5
v_call: TRBV5-4
clone_size: NA
cdr3_length: 14
d_call: TRBD1
cdr3_nt: TGTGCCAGCAAAATACAGGGGTCCAATCAGCCCCAGCATTTT
cdr3_aa: CASKIQGSNQPQHF

j_call: TRBJ2-7
v_call: TRBV11-3
clone_size: NA
cdr3_length: 13
d_call: TRBD2
cdr3_nt: TGTGCCAGCAGCCTCCGGCGGGGGTCCGAGCAGTACTTC
cdr3_aa: CASSLRRGSEQYF

j_call: TRBJ1-3
v_call: TRBV6-6
clone_size: NA
cdr3_length: 14
d_call: NA
cdr3_nt: TGTGCCAGCACCAAAGAATTTTCCGTGTCCACCATATATTTT
cdr3_aa: CASTKEFSVSTIYF

j_call: TRBJ1-4
v_call: TRBV7-8
clone_size: once
cdr3_length: 14
d_call: NA
cdr3_nt: TGTGCCAGCAGGTTAGGCAGACATAATGAAAAACTGTTTTTT
cdr3_aa: CASRLGRHNEKLFF

j_call: TRBJ1-2
v_call: TRBV29-1
clone_size: NA
cdr3_length: 11
d_call: TRBD1
cdr3_nt: TGCAGCGTGTGGACAGGGAATGGCTACACCTTC
cdr3_aa: CSVWTGNGYTF

j_call: TRBJ2-7
v_call: TRBV7-9
clone_size: NA
cdr3_length: 15
d_call: TRBD2
cdr3_nt: TGTGCCAGCAGCGCCCTAGCGGGGCAGCTCTACGAGCAGTACTTC
cdr3_aa: CASSALAGQLYEQYF

j_call: TRBJ1-3
v_call: TRBV6-5
clone_size: NA
cdr3_length: 16
d_call: NA
cdr3_nt: TGTGCCAGCAGTTACTCAGGGCCGAACTCTGGAAACACCATATATTTT
cdr3_aa: CASSYSGPNSGNTIYF

j_call: TRBJ1-2
v_call: TRBV10-3
clone_size: NA
cdr3_length: 13
d_call: NA
cdr3_nt: TGTGCCATCAGTGAGTCGAGGAACTATGGCTACACCTTC
cdr3_aa: CAISESRNYGYTF

j_call: TRBJ2-5
v_call: TRBV24-1
clone_size: NA
cdr3_length: 14
d_call: NA
cdr3_nt: TGTGCCACCAGTGATTGGGGAGAGGGGGAGACCCAGTACTTC
cdr3_aa: CATSDWGEGETQYF

j_call: TRBJ1-1
v_call: TRBV29-1
clone_size: NA
cdr3_length: 12
d_call: NA
cdr3_nt: TGCAGCGTCGGTCGAGAGGCGAATGAAGCTTTCTTT
cdr3_aa: CSVGREANEAFF

j_call: TRBJ2-6
v_call: TRBV18
clone_size: NA
cdr3_length: 14
d_call: NA
cdr3_nt: TGTGCCAGCTCGACAGGCTCTGGGGCCAACGTCCTGACTTTC
cdr3_aa: CASSTGSGANVLTF

j_call: TRBJ2-1
v_call: TRBV19
clone_size: NA
cdr3_length: 15
d_call: TRBD2
cdr3_nt: TGTGCCAGTAGTGATGTAGCGGGAACCTACAATGAGCAGTTCTTC
cdr3_aa: CASSDVAGTYNEQFF

j_call: TRBJ2-3
v_call: TRBV2
clone_size: NA
cdr3_length: 15
d_call: TRBD2
cdr3_nt: TGTGCCAGCAGAGGGGTGGGACTAGGAACAGATACGCAGTATTTT
cdr3_aa: CASRGVGLGTDTQYF

j_call: TRBJ1-5
v_call: TRBV6-2/TRBV6-3
clone_size: NA
cdr3_length: 15
d_call: NA
cdr3_nt: TGTGCCAGCAGCCCCTTCCAGGGCGCGTATCAGCCCCAGCATTTT
cdr3_aa: CASSPFQGAYQPQHF

j_call: TRBJ1-3
v_call: TRBV20-1
clone_size: medium-sized
cdr3_length: 11
d_call: NA
cdr3_nt: TGCAGTGCTGTGGGTGGAAACACCATATATTTT
cdr3_aa: CSAVGGNTIYF

j_call: TRBJ2-1
v_call: TRBV9
clone_size: NA
cdr3_length: 14
d_call: NA
cdr3_nt: TGTGCCAGCAGCGTAGCTTCGGGGCCCAATGAGCAGTTCTTC
cdr3_aa: CASSVASGPNEQFF

j_call: TRBJ1-5
v_call: TRBV13
clone_size: NA
cdr3_length: 13
d_call: NA
cdr3_nt: TGTGCCAGCAGAAGGGGGGGGCCTATACCCCAGCATTTT
cdr3_aa: CASRRGGPIPQHF

j_call: TRBJ2-3
v_call: TRBV6-4
clone_size: few
cdr3_length: 15
d_call: TRBD1
cdr3_nt: TGTGCCAGCAGTGACGGGACAGGGAGCACAGATACGCAGTATTTT
cdr3_aa: CASSDGTGSTDTQYF

j_call: TRBJ2-3
v_call: TRBV5-8
clone_size: NA
cdr3_length: 15
d_call: TRBD2
cdr3_nt: TGTGCCAGCAGCATAGGACTAGTGAGGACAGATACGCAGTATTTT
cdr3_aa: CASSIGLVRTDTQYF

j_call: TRBJ2-1
v_call: TRBV10-3
clone_size: NA
cdr3_length: 13
d_call: TRBD2
cdr3_nt: TGTGCCATCAGTGGACTAGCGGACAATGAGCAGTTCTTC
cdr3_aa: CAISGLADNEQFF

j_call: TRBJ2-1
v_call: TRBV4-3
clone_size: NA
cdr3_length: 17
d_call: TRBD2
cdr3_nt: TGCGCCAGCAGCCAAGAGGGGGGACTAGCGGGGTCTAATGAGCAGTTCTTC
cdr3_aa: CASSQEGGLAGSNEQFF

j_call: TRBJ2-3
v_call: TRBV11-1
clone_size: once
cdr3_length: 15
d_call: NA
cdr3_nt: TGTGCCAGCAGCTTAGTGGTTGGTGTGACAGATACGCAGTATTTT
cdr3_aa: CASSLVVGVTDTQYF

j_call: TRBJ1-5
v_call: TRBV7-9
clone_size: NA
cdr3_length: 14
d_call: NA
cdr3_nt: TGTGCCAGCAGCTTAAAAGGCAGCAATCAGCCCCAGCATTTT
cdr3_aa: CASSLKGSNQPQHF

j_call: TRBJ1-5
v_call: TRBV19
clone_size: NA
cdr3_length: 16
d_call: TRBD1
cdr3_nt: TGTGCCAGTAGAATATCACAGGGGGCGCGCAATCAGCCCCAGCATTTT
cdr3_aa: CASRISQGARNQPQHF

j_call: TRBJ1-3
v_call: TRBV7-2
clone_size: NA
cdr3_length: 13
d_call: NA
cdr3_nt: TGTGCCAGCAGCCCCAACCGTGGTTACACCATATATTTT
cdr3_aa: CASSPNRGYTIYF

j_call: TRBJ1-4
v_call: TRBV7-8
clone_size: NA
cdr3_length: 18
d_call: NA
cdr3_nt: TGTGCCAGCAGCTTATGGGATTCGGGGCCGGGAATTAATGAAAAACTGTTTTTT
cdr3_aa: CASSLWDSGPGINEKLFF

j_call: TRBJ1-2
v_call: TRBV28
clone_size: once
cdr3_length: 15
d_call: NA
cdr3_nt: TGTGCCAGCAGTTCCTTTGGGGGGCTCGACTATGGCTACACCTTC
cdr3_aa: CASSSFGGLDYGYTF

j_call: TRBJ2-5
v_call: TRBV18
clone_size: NA
cdr3_length: 15
d_call: NA
cdr3_nt: TGTGCCAGCTCACCCTCTCGGACAGCCCAAGAGACCCAGTACTTC
cdr3_aa: CASSPSRTAQETQYF

j_call: TRBJ1-3
v_call: TRBV25-1
clone_size: many
cdr3_length: 14
d_call: NA
cdr3_nt: TGTGCCAGCAGTGACCCAGGATTTGGAAACACCATATATTTT
cdr3_aa: CASSDPGFGNTIYF

j_call: TRBJ2-2
v_call: TRBV7-2
clone_size: NA
cdr3_length: 16
d_call: NA
cdr3_nt: TGTGCCAGCAGCTCCTTCTCGGTCCTGAACACCGGGGAGCTGTTTTTT
cdr3_aa: CASSSFSVLNTGELFF

j_call: TRBJ2-7
v_call: TRBV7-6
clone_size: NA
cdr3_length: 14
d_call: TRBD1
cdr3_nt: TGTGCCAGCAGCCTCCGGGACAGGGGCCACGAGCAGTACTTC
cdr3_aa: CASSLRDRGHEQYF

j_call: TRBJ1-2
v_call: TRBV18
clone_size: NA
cdr3_length: 13
d_call: NA
cdr3_nt: TGTGCCAGCTCACACGACAGGAACTATGGCTACACCTTC
cdr3_aa: CASSHDRNYGYTF

j_call: TRBJ1-3
v_call: TRBV7-2
clone_size: NA
cdr3_length: 13
d_call: NA
cdr3_nt: TGTGCCAGCAGCTTAGTTACTGGAAACACCATATATTTT
cdr3_aa: CASSLVTGNTIYF

j_call: TRBJ2-1
v_call: TRBV2
clone_size: NA
cdr3_length: 13
d_call: NA
cdr3_nt: TGTGCCAGCAGTGAGAGCTCCTACAATGAGCAGTTCTTC
cdr3_aa: CASSESSYNEQFF

j_call: TRBJ2-2
v_call: TRBV15
clone_size: NA
cdr3_length: 18
d_call: TRBD1
cdr3_nt: TGTGCCACCAGCAGGGACCCTAGACAGGGGGGTCCCACCGGGGAGCTGTTTTTT
cdr3_aa: CATSRDPRQGGPTGELFF

j_call: TRBJ1-3
v_call: TRBV19
clone_size: NA
cdr3_length: 14
d_call: NA
cdr3_nt: TGTGCCAGTAGTCCGGCCGGGGTACAAAACACCATATATTTT
cdr3_aa: CASSPAGVQNTIYF

j_call: TRBJ2-4
v_call: TRBV7-2
clone_size: NA
cdr3_length: 17
d_call: NA
cdr3_nt: TGTGCCAGCAGCTTAAACGAGGGGCTCCCAGCCAAAAACATTCAGTACTTC
cdr3_aa: CASSLNEGLPAKNIQYF

j_call: TRBJ2-1
v_call: TRBV29-1
clone_size: once
cdr3_length: 13
d_call: NA
cdr3_nt: TGCAGCGTTGAAGAAAGGCTTGACAATGAGCAGTTCTTC
cdr3_aa: CSVEERLDNEQFF

j_call: TRBJ1-4
v_call: TRBV4-2
clone_size: NA
cdr3_length: 14
d_call: NA
cdr3_nt: TGTGCCAGCAGCCGGCAGGTTGATAATGAAAAACTGTTTTTT
cdr3_aa: CASSRQVDNEKLFF

j_call: TRBJ1-5
v_call: TRBV24-1
clone_size: NA
cdr3_length: 16
d_call: NA
cdr3_nt: TGTGCCACCTCCCTAGGTTATAAGGTTAGCAATCAGCCCCAGCATTTT
cdr3_aa: CATSLGYKVSNQPQHF

j_call: TRBJ2-3
v_call: TRBV11-3
clone_size: NA
cdr3_length: 15
d_call: NA
cdr3_nt: TGTGCCAGCAGCTTAGTGATCGGAAGCACAGATACGCAGTATTTT
cdr3_aa: CASSLVIGSTDTQYF

j_call: TRBJ2-1
v_call: TRBV11-2
clone_size: NA
cdr3_length: 14
d_call: NA
cdr3_nt: TGTGCCAGCAGCCCTTCCGGGAATCGTAATGAGCAGTTCTTC
cdr3_aa: CASSPSGNRNEQFF